The next 22 T cell receptor beta chains were all read from a single sample in a study of T cell responses to AZD1222 COVID-19 vaccine. Profiling relied on immunoSEQ multiplex PCR, and the TCRdb table lists in-frame clones only, not all of them. The data contain 75,000 to 100,000 clones, just over 90% of them singletons. The sample consisted of peripheral blood, taken on day 0 of AZD1222 vaccination. The receptors originated from an adult in good health.

The chain has TRBV20-1 and TRBJ2-1, with D possibly matching TRBD2 (5 bases). CDR3 size: 16 residues. Looked up from germline, CDR1 is DFQATT and CDR2 is SNEGSKA (reference sequence). The V gene lost 3 bases and the J gene lost 0 bases, with 15 bases spanning the gap. The CDR3 reads CSASRLAESSYNEQFF. The DNA for the CDR3 is TGCAGTGCTAGTAGGCTAGCTGAGAGCTCCTACAATGAGCAGTTCTTC.

The chain combines TRBV10-3 with TRBJ1-4; D is undetermined. Germline values: CDR1 ENHRY, CDR2 SYGVKD. The CDR3 spans 15 residues. V was cut by 5 bases and J by 8 bases, with 18 bases left in between. As DNA, the CDR3 is TGTGCCATCAGTAGGGATGGCCGTAGCGCGGAAAAACTGTTTTTT. As protein: CAISRDGRSAEKLFF.

V usage is TRBV28 and J usage is TRBJ2-5, with D tentatively TRBD2 (5 bases). Trimming took off 7 bases at V and 5 bases at J, with 14 bases between the two ends. This CDR3 contains 13 residues. The germline V gene encodes CDR1 MDHEN and CDR2 SYDVKM. CDR3: CASNPAARETQYF. In DNA, the CDR3 is TGTGCCAGCAATCCAGCGGCCCGGGAGACCCAGTACTTC.

This sequence joins TRBV6-5 and TRBJ1-3; no definite D call. Germline V gene sequence: CDR1 MNHEY, CDR2 SVGAGI. The V end was cut by 6 bases, the J end by 0 bases, with 9 bases between. This CDR3 has 14 residues. Here the CDR3 reads CASRSAISGNTIYF. The CDR3, as DNA: TGTGCCAGCAGGTCAGCGATCTCTGGAAACACCATATATTTT.

The V call is TRBV28, the J call TRBJ1-1; the match to TRBD1 covers 8 bases. With 5 bases clipped from V and 6 bases from J, the junction kept 11 bases outside the gene matches. This CDR3 comprises 15 residues. CDR1 is MDHEN, CDR2 SYDVKM, per germline. The CDR3 bases are TGTGCCAGCAGTCCCCATCGGACAGGGACCCCTGAAGCTTTCTTT. Protein: CASSPHRTGTPEAFF.

The rearrangement joins TRBV15 to TRBJ2-7; D possibly corresponds to TRBD1 (5 bases). V lost 3 bases to trimming and J lost 2 bases, with 14 bases between them. Germline values: CDR1 LNHNV, CDR2 YYDKDF (reference sequence). The CDR3 has 15 residues. The CDR3 nucleotides are TGTGCCACCAGCAGCTCCAACAGGTACACCTACGAGCAGTACTTC. It yields the protein CATSSSNRYTYEQYF.

The chain has TRBV28 and TRBJ1-6; maybe TRBD1 (5 bases). The CDR3 loop spans 15 amino acids. V was pared by 8 bases and J by 7 bases, with 18 bases between. Germline lookup yields CDR1 MDHEN and CDR2 SYDVKM. CDR3 coding DNA: TGTGCCAGCGGAAATTTAGGGGACCTAAATTCACCCCTCCACTTT. Amino acids: CASGNLGDLNSPLHF. Supplemented by reference TRBV28 and TRBJ1-6, the full variable domain reads DVKVTQSSRYLVKRTGEKVFLECVQDMDHENMFWYRQDPGLGLRLIYFSYDVKMKEKGDIPEGYSVSREKKERFSLILESASTNQTSMYLCASGNLGDLNSPLHFGNGTRLTVT.

The chain couples TRBV7-7 to TRBJ2-2, with TRBD1 identical over 7 bases. Germline CDR1 is SSHAT and CDR2 is FNYEAQ (reference sequence). V dropped 1 base and J dropped 2; count of bases not matched to a gene: 1. The CDR3 spans 15 residues. CDR3: CASSLGDSNTGELFF. DNA for the CDR3: TGTGCCAGCAGCTTAGGGGACAGTAACACCGGGGAGCTGTTTTTT.

This chain links TRBV28 with TRBJ1-5; 8 nucleotides line up with TRBD1. J was trimmed by 7 bases and V by 8 bases; bases with no gene match: 13. The CDR3 consists of 15 residues. Germline CDR1 and CDR2: MDHEN and SYDVKM. In DNA, the CDR3 is TGTGCCAGCTACGAAAGGACAGGGCCGAGGCAGCCCCAGCATTTT. It yields the protein CASYERTGPRQPQHF.

This rearrangement joins TRBV18 to TRBJ2-7; 7 nucleotides match TRBD1. Per the germline V gene, CDR1 is KGHSH and CDR2 is LQKENI. The CDR3 has 14 amino acids. V lost 3 bases and J lost 4; bases outside the gene matches: 6. CDR3 in amino acids: CASSPRDSYYEQYF. In DNA form, the CDR3 reads TGTGCCAGCTCACCGAGGGACAGTTATTACGAGCAGTACTTC.

The chain uses TRBV19 and TRBJ1-5, with 10 nucleotides matching TRBD1. This CDR3 is 15 amino acids long. V lost 5 bases, J lost 6 bases, and 7 bases stayed unmatched. The germline gives CDR1 LNHDA, CDR2 SQIVND (reference sequence). CDR3 loop: CASSPGTGAIQPQHF. The CDR3 coding sequence is TGTGCCAGTAGTCCTGGGACAGGGGCGATTCAGCCCCAGCATTTT.

The chain has TRBV11-2 and TRBJ1-2; D is unclear. V gave up 1 base and J gave up 7 bases, with 7 bases separating them. Germline V CDR1 and CDR2: SGHAT, FQNNGV. The CDR3 covers 12 residues. The chain's CDR3 is CASSLVTGGYTF. The CDR3 nucleotides are TGTGCCAGCAGCTTAGTTACTGGTGGCTACACCTTC.

The genes are TRBV7-2 and TRBJ2-5; 15 nucleotides line up with TRBD2. The CDR3 totals 17 residues. The junction had 2 bases not matched to a gene; V was cut back by 1 base and J by 2 bases. Germline lookup yields CDR1 SGHTA and CDR2 FQGNSA. The CDR3: CASSLVGLAGGQETQYF. For the CDR3, the DNA is TGTGCCAGCAGCTTAGTGGGACTAGCGGGAGGACAAGAGACCCAGTACTTC.

This chain joins TRBV5-1 and TRBJ2-2, with D unclear. Germline assignment: CDR1 SGHRS and CDR2 YFSETQ. V dropped 4 bases and J dropped 1 base, with 2 bases sitting between them. This CDR3 contains 12 residues. The CDR3 DNA is TGCGCCAGCAGCCTGAACACCGGGGAGCTGTTTTTT. Residues: CASSLNTGELFF.

The chain employs TRBV19 and TRBJ2-7; a weak D match, TRBD2 (5 bases). The germline gives CDR1 LNHDA, CDR2 SQIVND (reference sequence). This CDR3 contains 15 residues. Trimming removed 1 base from V and 3 bases from J, with 13 bases in between. The CDR3 DNA sequence: TGTGCCAGTAGTATAGTAACGGGGATTAGCTACGAGCAGTACTTC. It is translated as CASSIVTGISYEQYF.

The chain combines TRBV5-1 with TRBJ2-2; D is perhaps TRBD1 (5 bases). Germline values: CDR1 SGHRS, CDR2 YFSETQ. V was trimmed by 4 bases and J by 3 bases, leaving 13 bases between them. The CDR3 is 15 residues long. Here the CDR3 DNA reads TGCGCCAGCAGCCCCCCAAGGGGCTACACCGGGGAGCTGTTTTTT. This encodes CASSPPRGYTGELFF.

A single count supports this clone. This rearrangement joins TRBV4-2 to TRBJ1-4; D perhaps matches TRBD1 (5 bases). Germline CDR1 reads LGHNA; CDR2 reads YNFKEQ. This CDR3 has 16 residues. Trimming shortened V by 0 bases and J by 10 bases, and 18 bases separated the two germline ends. The CDR3 DNA is TGTGCCAGCAGCCAAGATTCTCGCCAGGGCTTTGCAAAACTGTTTTTT. Amino acids: CASSQDSRQGFAKLFF.

The chain is built from TRBV27 and TRBJ1-1, with 10 bases aligning to TRBD1. Germline values: CDR1 MNHEY, CDR2 SMNVEV (reference sequence). The CDR3 is 14 amino acids. After removal of 6 bases from V and 4 bases from J, the junction contained 5 bases not matched to a gene. The CDR3 DNA sequence: TGTGCCAGCAGCGACAGGGGGCGAGGCACTGAAGCTTTCTTT. Its translation: CASSDRGRGTEAFF.

The gene calls are TRBV29-1 and TRBJ2-7; 11 bases map to TRBD1. After removal of 0 bases from V and 4 bases from J, the junction contained 11 bases not matched to a gene. The germline V gene encodes CDR1 SQVTM and CDR2 ANQGSEA. The CDR3 loop spans 17 amino acids. The CDR3 coding sequence is TGCAGCGTTGAAGATCCTTACGGGACAGGGGGACGGTACGAGCAGTACTTC. This translates into CSVEDPYGTGGRYEQYF.

The chain joins TRBV2 to TRBJ2-1; D is possibly TRBD2 (6 bases). CDR3 length: 14 amino acids. The V and J ends lost 6 bases and 7 bases respectively, with 16 bases between them. Germline CDR1 is SNHLY and CDR2 is FYNNEI. CDR3 sequence (DNA): TGTGCCAGCAGGACAAGACTAGTTCCTAATGAGCAGTTCTTC. This sequence encodes CASRTRLVPNEQFF.

The chain couples TRBV4-3 to TRBJ1-4; no firm D call. Germline values: CDR1 LGHNA, CDR2 YSLEER. The CDR3 runs 17 residues. Trimming shortened V by 3 bases and J by 4 bases, and 18 bases separated the two germline ends. CDR3 coding DNA: TGCGCCAGCAGCCAGGGCGATTGGGCTGCTTTTAATGAAAAACTGTTTTTT. This translates into CASSQGDWAAFNEKLFF.

The V gene is TRBV12-3 or TRBV12-4, the J gene TRBJ1-1; no clear D gene. Deletions cut 6 bases from V and 5 bases from J, with 10 bases between. CDR3 length: 12 amino acids. The CDR3 nucleotides are TGTGCCAGCAGACAACGAGGGACTGAAGCTTTCTTT. It is translated as CASRQRGTEAFF.